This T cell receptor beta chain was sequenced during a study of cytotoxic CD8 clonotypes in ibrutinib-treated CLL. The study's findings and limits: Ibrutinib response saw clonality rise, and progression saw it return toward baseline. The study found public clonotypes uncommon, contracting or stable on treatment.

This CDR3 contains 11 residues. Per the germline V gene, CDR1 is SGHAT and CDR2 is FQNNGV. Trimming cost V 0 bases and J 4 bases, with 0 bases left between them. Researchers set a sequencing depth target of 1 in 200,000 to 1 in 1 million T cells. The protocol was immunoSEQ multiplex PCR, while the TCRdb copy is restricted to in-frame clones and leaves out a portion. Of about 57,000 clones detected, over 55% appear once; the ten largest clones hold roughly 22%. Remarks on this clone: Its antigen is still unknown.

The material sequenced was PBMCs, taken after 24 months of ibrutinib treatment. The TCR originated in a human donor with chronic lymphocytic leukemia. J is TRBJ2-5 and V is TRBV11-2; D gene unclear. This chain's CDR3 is CASSLEETQYF. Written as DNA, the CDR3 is TGTGCCAGCAGCTTAGAAGAGACCCAGTACTTC.